These 11 T cell receptor beta chains were all obtained from the same sample, sequenced in a study of a mutant IDH1 vaccine in newly diagnosed glioma. Time point given: week 23, last vaccination. Alongside topical imiquimod, each dose of vaccine comprised 300 ug of mutant IDH1 20-mer peptide. Profiling relied on immunoSEQ multiplex PCR, and the TCRdb table lists in-frame clones only, not all of them. The table has tens of thousands of clones, approximately 87% seen once; the top ten hold 10% to 15%. No antigens are known for them. Sequencing was performed on PBMCs, taken from a glioma patient whose treatment included an IDH1 peptide vaccine. These TCRs come from a young man with glioma.

This chain uses TRBV5-3 with TRBJ1-2; tentative D call: TRBD1 (6 bases). TRBV5-3 is known as an ORF, though its function is uncertain. The V gene lost 4 bases and the J gene lost 0 bases, with 10 bases spanning the gap. There are 14 residues in the CDR3. CDR3 DNA sequence: TGTGCCAGAAGCATATGGACAGCTAACTATGGCTACACCTTC. Translated: CARSIWTANYGYTF.

For the CDR3, the DNA is TGTGCCAGCAGCTTAGCGGAATACGAGCAGTACTTC. Protein sequence: CASSLAEYEQYF. The chain combines TRBV7-9 with TRBJ2-7; no clear D gene. Germline V CDR1 and CDR2: SEHNR, FQNEAQ (reference sequence). The CDR3 sequence is 12 residues long. The V gene lost 0 bases and the J gene lost 4 bases, with 4 bases spanning the gap.

V and J are TRBV2 and TRBJ2-7, with 7 bases fitting TRBD1. Germline CDR1 is SNHLY and CDR2 is FYNNEI. The V and J ends lost 6 bases and 7 bases, in that order; junction bases with no gene match: 15. The length of the CDR3 is 15 residues. The CDR3 DNA sequence: TGTGCCAGCAGGGACAAATCGACAGGGACGTTAGAGCAGTACTTC. Amino acid sequence: CASRDKSTGTLEQYF.

V gene TRBV9 combines with J gene TRBJ2-1; perhaps TRBD2 as D (6 bases). V lost 0 bases, J lost 3 bases, and 10 bases lay in between. Germline V gene lookup returns CDR1 SGDLS and CDR2 YYNGEE. The CDR3 length is 15 residues. CDR3 sequence (DNA): TGTGCCAGCAGCGTAGATGGCGGGGTCTACAATGAGCAGTTCTTC. Its translation: CASSVDGGVYNEQFF.

J is TRBJ2-5 and V is TRBV7-2; tentative D call: TRBD2 (7 bases). V lost 3 bases and J lost 4, with 18 bases in between. This CDR3 contains 16 residues. Germline CDR1 and CDR2: SGHTA and FQGNSA. The DNA for the CDR3 is TGTGCCAGCAGCTTTGGGGGAGGGGGGCCCGGAGAGACCCAGTACTTC. It is translated as CASSFGGGGPGETQYF.

To note about this clone: Other nucleotide sequences in the sample specify the same CDR3. The chain employs TRBV27 and TRBJ2-2; TRBD2 is a possible D gene (5 bases). Germline V gene data show CDR1 as MNHEY and CDR2 as SMNVEV (reference sequence). CDR3 length equals 14 residues. Trimming pared 2 bases from V and 2 bases from J, leaving 6 bases between. The CDR3 sequence is CASSLSGNTGELFF. The CDR3 coding sequence is TGTGCCAGCAGTTTAAGCGGAAACACCGGGGAGCTGTTTTTT.

The gene calls are TRBV4-3 and TRBJ1-2, with 12 bases aligning to TRBD1. The CDR3 loop spans 14 amino acids. V trimming: 4 bases; J trimming: 6 bases; junction bases outside the gene matches: 3. Germline CDR1 reads LGHNA; CDR2 reads YSLEER. Here the CDR3 DNA reads TGCGCCAGCAGCCGGGACAGGGGGCTTAATGGCTACACCTTC. Its translation: CASSRDRGLNGYTF.

The rearrangement uses TRBV6-5 and TRBJ1-1, with D possibly TRBD1 on 5 matching bases. The CDR3 loop spans 16 amino acids. Per the germline V gene, CDR1 is MNHEY and CDR2 is SVGAGI. The germline V and J ends were trimmed by 0 bases and 0 bases, with 11 bases remaining between them. The DNA of the CDR3 is TGTGCCAGCAGTTACTCGGCAGGGTACATGAACACTGAAGCTTTCTTT. Translating it yields CASSYSAGYMNTEAFF.

The rearrangement links TRBV18 to TRBJ1-4, with a possible D match to TRBD1 (5 bases). V lost 3 bases and J lost 8, with 13 bases in between. Germline V gene lookup returns CDR1 KGHSH and CDR2 LQKENI. This CDR3 has 14 amino acids. The CDR3 DNA follows: TGTGCCAGCTCACCCCAGGGAGCCATAGAAAAACTGTTTTTT. Amino acids: CASSPQGAIEKLFF.

This clone was seen a handful of times. The junction does not match germline at one end; this may be a read error. The CDR3 spells CASSTLIDPPSLNF. The CDR3, as DNA: TGTGCCAGCAGTACACTGATTGACCCGCCTTCTCTTAATTTT. The V and J genes are TRBV27 and TRBJ1-5; D gene uncertain. Germline V gives CDR1 MNHEY, CDR2 SMNVEV (reference sequence). This CDR3 comprises 14 residues.

This clone was found once. This chain connects TRBV7-2 to TRBJ2-1, with D hard to call. V was clipped by 1 base and J by 4 bases, with 14 bases between them. This CDR3 is built from 16 residues. In germline, CDR1 is SGHTA, CDR2 FQGNSA. The CDR3 bases are TGTGCCAGCAGCTTAGGTGGGTCGGTCGGTTACAATGAGCAGTTCTTC. Its translation is CASSLGGSVGYNEQFF.